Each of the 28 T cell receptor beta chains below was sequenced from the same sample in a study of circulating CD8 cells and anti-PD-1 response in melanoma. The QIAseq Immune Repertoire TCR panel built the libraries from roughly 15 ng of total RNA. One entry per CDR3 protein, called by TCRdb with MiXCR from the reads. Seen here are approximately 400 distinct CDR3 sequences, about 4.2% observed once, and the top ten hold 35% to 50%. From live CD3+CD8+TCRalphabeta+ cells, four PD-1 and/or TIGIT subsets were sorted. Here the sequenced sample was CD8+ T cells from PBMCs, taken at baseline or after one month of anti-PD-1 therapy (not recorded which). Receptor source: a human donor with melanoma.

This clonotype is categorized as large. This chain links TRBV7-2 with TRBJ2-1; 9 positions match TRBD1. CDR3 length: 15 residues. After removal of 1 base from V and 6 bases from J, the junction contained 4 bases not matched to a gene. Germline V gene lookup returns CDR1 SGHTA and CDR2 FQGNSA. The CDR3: CASSLVQGAGNEQFF. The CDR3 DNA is TGTGCCAGCAGCTTAGTACAGGGGGCGGGCAATGAGCAGTTCTTC.

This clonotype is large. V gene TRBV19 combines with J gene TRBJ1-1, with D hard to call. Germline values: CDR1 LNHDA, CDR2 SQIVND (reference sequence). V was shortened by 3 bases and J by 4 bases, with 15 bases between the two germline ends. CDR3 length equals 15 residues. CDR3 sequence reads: CASSMSSGSLTEAFF. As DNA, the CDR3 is TGTGCCAGTAGTATGTCGTCAGGCAGCCTCACTGAAGCTTTCTTT. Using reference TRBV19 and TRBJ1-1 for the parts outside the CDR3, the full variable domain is DGGITQSPKYLFRKEGQNVTLSCEQNLNHDAMYWYRQDPGQGLRLIYYSQIVNDFQKGDIAEGYSVSREKKESFPLTVTSAQKNPTAFYLCASSMSSGSLTEAFFGQGTRLTVV.

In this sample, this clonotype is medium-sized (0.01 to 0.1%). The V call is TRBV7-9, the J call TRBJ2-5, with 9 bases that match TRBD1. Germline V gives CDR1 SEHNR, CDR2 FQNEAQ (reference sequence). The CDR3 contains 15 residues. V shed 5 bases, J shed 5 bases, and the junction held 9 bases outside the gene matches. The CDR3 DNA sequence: TGTGCCAGCAGCCCCCGGACAGGGGCGGAGGAGACCCAGTACTTC. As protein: CASSPRTGAEETQYF.

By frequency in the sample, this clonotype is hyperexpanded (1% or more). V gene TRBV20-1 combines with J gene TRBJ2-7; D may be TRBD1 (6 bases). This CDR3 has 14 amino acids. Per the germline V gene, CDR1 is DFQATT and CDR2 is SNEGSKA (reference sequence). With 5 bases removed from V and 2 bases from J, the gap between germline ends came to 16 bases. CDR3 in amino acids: CSADSSDSPYEQYF. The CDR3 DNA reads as TGCAGTGCTGACTCGTCGGACAGTCCCTACGAGCAGTACTTC.

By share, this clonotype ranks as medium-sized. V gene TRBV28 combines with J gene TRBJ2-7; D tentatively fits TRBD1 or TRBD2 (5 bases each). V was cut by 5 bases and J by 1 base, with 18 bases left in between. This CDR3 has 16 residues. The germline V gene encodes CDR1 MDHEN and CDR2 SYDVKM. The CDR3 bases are TGTGCCAGCAGTCCTCTTGACCTGGGGGTTTCCTACGAGCAGTACTTC. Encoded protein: CASSPLDLGVSYEQYF.

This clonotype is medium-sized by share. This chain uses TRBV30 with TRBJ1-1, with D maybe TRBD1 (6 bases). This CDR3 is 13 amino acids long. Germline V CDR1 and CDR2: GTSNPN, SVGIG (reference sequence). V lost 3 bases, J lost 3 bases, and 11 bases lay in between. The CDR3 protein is CAWRTGFYTEAFF. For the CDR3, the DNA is TGTGCCTGGAGAACAGGGTTCTACACTGAAGCTTTCTTT.

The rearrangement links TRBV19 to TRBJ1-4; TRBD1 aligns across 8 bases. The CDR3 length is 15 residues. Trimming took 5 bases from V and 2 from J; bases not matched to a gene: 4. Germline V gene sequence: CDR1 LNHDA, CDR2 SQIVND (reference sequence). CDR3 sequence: CASSFHRGTNEKLFF. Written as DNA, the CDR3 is TGTGCCAGTAGTTTCCACAGGGGGACTAATGAAAAACTGTTTTTT.

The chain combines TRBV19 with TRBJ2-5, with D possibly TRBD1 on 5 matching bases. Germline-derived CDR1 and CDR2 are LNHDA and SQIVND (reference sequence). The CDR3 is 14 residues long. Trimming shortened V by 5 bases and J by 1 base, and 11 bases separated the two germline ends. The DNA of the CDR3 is TGTGCCAGTAGTGCCACGACAGTCCAAGAGACCCAGTACTTC. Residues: CASSATTVQETQYF. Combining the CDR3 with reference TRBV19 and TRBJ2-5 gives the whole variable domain DGGITQSPKYLFRKEGQNVTLSCEQNLNHDAMYWYRQDPGQGLRLIYYSQIVNDFQKGDIAEGYSVSREKKESFPLTVTSAQKNPTAFYLCASSATTVQETQYFGPGTRLLVL.

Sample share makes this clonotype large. The CDR3 region has the DNA TGTGCCAGTAGTATGGCCGGCGGGGGCACCTACGAGCAGTACTTC. Protein: CASSMAGGGTYEQYF. The J gene is TRBJ2-7, the V gene TRBV19, with TRBD2 as a possible D gene (7 bases). The germline V and J ends were trimmed by 3 bases and 2 bases, with 14 bases remaining between them. The V gene's germline CDR1 is LNHDA and CDR2 SQIVND (reference sequence). The CDR3 consists of 15 residues.

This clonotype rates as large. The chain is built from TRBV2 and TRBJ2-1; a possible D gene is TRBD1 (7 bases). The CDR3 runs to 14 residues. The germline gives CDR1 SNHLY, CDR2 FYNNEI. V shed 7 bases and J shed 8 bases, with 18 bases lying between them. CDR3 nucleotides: TGTGCCAGCACCAGGGGGGCCGAGGGAGATGAGCAGTTCTTC. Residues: CASTRGAEGDEQFF.

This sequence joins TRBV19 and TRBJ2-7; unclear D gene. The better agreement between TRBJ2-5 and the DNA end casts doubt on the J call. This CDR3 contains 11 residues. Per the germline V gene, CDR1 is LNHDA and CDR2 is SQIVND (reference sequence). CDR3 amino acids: CASSIQETQYF. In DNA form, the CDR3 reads TGTGCCAGTAGTATCCAAGAGACCCAGTACTTC.

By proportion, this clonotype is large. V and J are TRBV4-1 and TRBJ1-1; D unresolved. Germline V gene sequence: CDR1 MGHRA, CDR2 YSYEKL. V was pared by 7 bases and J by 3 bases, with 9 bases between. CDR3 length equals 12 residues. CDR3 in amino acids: CASIGRDTEAFF. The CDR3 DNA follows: TGCGCCAGCATAGGGAGGGACACTGAAGCTTTCTTT.

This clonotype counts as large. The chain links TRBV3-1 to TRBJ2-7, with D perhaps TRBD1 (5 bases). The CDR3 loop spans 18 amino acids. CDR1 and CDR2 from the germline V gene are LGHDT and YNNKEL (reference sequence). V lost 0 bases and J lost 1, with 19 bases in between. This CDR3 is CASSQDRLGVRISYEQYF. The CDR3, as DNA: TGTGCCAGCAGCCAAGATCGGTTAGGGGTCAGGATATCCTACGAGCAGTACTTC.

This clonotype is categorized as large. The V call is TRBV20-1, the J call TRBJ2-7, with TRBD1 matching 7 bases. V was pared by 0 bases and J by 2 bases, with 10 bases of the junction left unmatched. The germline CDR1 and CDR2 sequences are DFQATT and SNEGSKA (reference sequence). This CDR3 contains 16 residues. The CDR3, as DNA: TGCAGTGCTAGAGATGTAAAGGGGACAGAGACCTACGAGCAGTACTTC. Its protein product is CSARDVKGTETYEQYF.

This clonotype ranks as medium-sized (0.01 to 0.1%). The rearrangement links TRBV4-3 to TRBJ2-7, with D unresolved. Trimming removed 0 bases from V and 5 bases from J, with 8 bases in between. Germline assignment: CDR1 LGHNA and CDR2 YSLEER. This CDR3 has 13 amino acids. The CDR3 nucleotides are TGCGCCAGCAGCCAAGATAAGGTCGACGAGCAGTACTTC. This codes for CASSQDKVDEQYF.

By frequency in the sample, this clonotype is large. For the CDR3, the DNA is TGTGCTAGTGGGCCAGAGGGACTAGCGCGGTACAATGAGCAGTTCTTC. Amino acid sequence: CASGPEGLARYNEQFF. The rearrangement links TRBV12-5 to TRBJ2-1; TRBD2 agrees at 10 bases. The CDR3 contains 16 residues. CDR1 and CDR2 from the germline V gene are LGHNT and FRNRAP. The junction had 9 bases not matched to a gene; V was cut back by 6 bases and J by 4 bases.

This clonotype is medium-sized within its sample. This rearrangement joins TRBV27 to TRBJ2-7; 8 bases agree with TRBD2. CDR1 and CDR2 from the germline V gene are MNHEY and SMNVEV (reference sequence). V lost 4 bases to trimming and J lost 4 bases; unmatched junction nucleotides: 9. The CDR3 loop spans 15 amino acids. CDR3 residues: CASSSPGTRDYEQYF. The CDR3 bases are TGTGCCAGCAGTTCCCCCGGGACTAGAGATTACGAGCAGTACTTC.

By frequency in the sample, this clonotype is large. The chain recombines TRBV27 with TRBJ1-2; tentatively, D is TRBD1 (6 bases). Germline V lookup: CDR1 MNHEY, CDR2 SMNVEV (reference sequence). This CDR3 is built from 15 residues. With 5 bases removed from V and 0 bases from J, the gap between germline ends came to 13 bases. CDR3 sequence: CASSPRDTPNYGYTF. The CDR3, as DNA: TGTGCCAGCAGTCCTCGGGACACTCCTAACTATGGCTACACCTTC.

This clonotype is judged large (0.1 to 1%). CDR3 residues: CATGFAQEQFF. CDR3 DNA sequence: TGTGCCACCGGGTTCGCTCAAGAGCAGTTCTTC. The chain joins TRBV19 to TRBJ2-1; D not certain. Trimming pared 10 bases from V and 10 bases from J, leaving 14 bases between. There are 11 residues in the CDR3. Germline V gene sequence: CDR1 LNHDA, CDR2 SQIVND (reference sequence).

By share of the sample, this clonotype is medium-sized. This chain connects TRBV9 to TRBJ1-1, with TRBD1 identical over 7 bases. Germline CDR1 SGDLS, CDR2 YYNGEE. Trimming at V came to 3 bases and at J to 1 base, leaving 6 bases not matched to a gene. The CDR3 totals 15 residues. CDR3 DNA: TGTGCCAGCAGCGATTCAGGGGGAGGGAACACTGAAGCTTTCTTT. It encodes CASSDSGGGNTEAFF.

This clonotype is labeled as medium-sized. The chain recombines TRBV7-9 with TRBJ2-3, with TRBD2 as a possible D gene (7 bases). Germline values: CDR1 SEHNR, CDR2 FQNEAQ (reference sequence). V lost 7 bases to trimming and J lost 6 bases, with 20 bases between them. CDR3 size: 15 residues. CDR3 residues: CASTGGLAVKDTQYF. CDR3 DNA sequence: TGTGCCAGCACCGGGGGGCTAGCGGTTAAGGATACGCAGTATTTT.

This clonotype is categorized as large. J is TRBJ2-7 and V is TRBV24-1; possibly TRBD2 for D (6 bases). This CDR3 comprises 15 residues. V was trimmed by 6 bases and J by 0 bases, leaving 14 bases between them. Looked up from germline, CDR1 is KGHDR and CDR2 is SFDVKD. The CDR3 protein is CATSPAGSSSYEQYF. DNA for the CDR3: TGTGCCACCAGTCCGGCGGGGTCGAGCTCCTACGAGCAGTACTTC.

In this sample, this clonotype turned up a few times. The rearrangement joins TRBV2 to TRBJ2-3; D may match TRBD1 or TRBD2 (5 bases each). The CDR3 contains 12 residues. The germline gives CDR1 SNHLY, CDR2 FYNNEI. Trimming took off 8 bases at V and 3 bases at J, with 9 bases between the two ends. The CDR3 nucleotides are TGTGCCAGCTTGGGGGTGACAGATACGCAGTATTTT. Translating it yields CASLGVTDTQYF.

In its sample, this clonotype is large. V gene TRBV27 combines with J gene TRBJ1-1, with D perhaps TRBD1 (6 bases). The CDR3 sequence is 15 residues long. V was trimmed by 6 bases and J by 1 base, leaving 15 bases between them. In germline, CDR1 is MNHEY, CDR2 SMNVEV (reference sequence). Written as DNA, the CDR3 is TGTGCCAGCAGCCATCTTGGGGGCCCGAACACTGAAGCTTTCTTT. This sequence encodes CASSHLGGPNTEAFF.

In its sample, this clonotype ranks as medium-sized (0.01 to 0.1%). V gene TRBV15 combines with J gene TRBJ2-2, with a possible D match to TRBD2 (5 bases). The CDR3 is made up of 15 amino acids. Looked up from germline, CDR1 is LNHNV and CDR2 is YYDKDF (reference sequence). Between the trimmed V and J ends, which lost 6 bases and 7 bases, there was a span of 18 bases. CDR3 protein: CATSYGLDLSGELFF. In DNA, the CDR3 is TGTGCCACCAGTTACGGACTGGATTTGAGCGGGGAGCTGTTTTTT.

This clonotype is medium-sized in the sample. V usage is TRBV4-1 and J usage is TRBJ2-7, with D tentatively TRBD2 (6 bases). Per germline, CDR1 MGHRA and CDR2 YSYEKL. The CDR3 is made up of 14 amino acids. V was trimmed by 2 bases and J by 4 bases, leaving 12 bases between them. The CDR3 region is CASSQFGGPYEQYF. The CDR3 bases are TGCGCCAGCAGCCAATTCGGGGGACCGTACGAGCAGTACTTC.

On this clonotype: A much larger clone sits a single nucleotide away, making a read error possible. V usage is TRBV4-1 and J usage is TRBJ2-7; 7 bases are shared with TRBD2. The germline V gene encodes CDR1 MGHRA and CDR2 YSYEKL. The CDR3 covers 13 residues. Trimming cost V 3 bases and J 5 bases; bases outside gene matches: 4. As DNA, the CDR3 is TGCGCCAGCAGCCATGTGGCGGGGGACGAGCAGTACTTC. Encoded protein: CASSHVAGDEQYF.

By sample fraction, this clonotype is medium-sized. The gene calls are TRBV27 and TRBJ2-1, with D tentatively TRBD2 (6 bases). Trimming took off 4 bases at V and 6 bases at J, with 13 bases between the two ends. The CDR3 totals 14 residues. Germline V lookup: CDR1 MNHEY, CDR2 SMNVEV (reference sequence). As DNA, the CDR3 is TGTGCCAGCAGTTCGGGACTTTCCAGCAATGAGCAGTTCTTC. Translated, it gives CASSSGLSSNEQFF.